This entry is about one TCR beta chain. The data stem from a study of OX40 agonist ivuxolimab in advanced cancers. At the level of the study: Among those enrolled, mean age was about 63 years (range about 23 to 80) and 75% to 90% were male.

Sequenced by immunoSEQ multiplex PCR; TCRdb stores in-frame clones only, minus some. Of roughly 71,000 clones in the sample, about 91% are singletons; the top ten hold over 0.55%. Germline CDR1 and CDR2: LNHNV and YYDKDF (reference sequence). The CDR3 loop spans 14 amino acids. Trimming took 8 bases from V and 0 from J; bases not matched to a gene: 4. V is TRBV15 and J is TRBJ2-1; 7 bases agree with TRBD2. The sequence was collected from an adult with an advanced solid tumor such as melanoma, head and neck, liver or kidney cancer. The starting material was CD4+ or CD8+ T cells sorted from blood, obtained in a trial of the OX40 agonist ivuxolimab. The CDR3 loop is CATRGGGSYNEQFF. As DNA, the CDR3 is TGTGCCACCCGCGGCGGGGGCTCCTACAATGAGCAGTTCTTC. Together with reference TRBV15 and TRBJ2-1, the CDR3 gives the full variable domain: DAMVIQNPRYQVTQFGKPVTLSCSQTLNHNVMYWYQQKSSQAPKLLFHYYDKDFNNEADTPDNFQSRRPNTSFCFLDIRSPGLGDTAMYLCATRGGGSYNEQFFGPGTRLTVL.